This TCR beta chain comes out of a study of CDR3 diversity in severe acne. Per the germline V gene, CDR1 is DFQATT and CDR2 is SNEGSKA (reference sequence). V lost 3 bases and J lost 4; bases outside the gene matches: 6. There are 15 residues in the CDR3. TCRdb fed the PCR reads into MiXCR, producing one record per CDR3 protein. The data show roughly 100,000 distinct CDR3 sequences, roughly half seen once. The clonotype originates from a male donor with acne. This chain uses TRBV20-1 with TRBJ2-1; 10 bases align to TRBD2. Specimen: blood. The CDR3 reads CSASRLAGGYNEQFF. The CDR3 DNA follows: TGCAGTGCTAGTCGACTAGCGGGTGGGTACAATGAGCAGTTCTTC.